This T cell receptor beta chain was found in a study of prognosis after radiotherapy for stage I lung cancer. Concerning this clonotype: The junction shows a germline mismatch at one end, possibly a read error.

Two rounds of multiplex PCR amplified TCR beta CDR3 from genomic DNA. The authors ran first-round PCR with primers specific to each TRBV and TRBJ gene. TCRdb reanalysed the multiplex PCR reads using MiXCR and keeps one entry per CDR3 protein. The data hold about 28,000 distinct CDR3 sequences, with about 43% observed a single time. CDR1 and CDR2 (germline): MRHNA, SNTAGT. The CDR3 sequence is 16 residues long. This TCR derives from a donor aged 50 or older with non-small cell lung cancer. The chain links TRBV6-4 to TRBJ2-7; D uncertain. Sequencing was performed on PBMCs, taken before or after stereotactic body radiation therapy (not recorded which). The DNA of the CDR3 is TGTGCCAGCATTGACTCCACGGGTATCGGAACCTACGAGCAGTACTTC. This translates into CASIDSTGIGTYEQYF.